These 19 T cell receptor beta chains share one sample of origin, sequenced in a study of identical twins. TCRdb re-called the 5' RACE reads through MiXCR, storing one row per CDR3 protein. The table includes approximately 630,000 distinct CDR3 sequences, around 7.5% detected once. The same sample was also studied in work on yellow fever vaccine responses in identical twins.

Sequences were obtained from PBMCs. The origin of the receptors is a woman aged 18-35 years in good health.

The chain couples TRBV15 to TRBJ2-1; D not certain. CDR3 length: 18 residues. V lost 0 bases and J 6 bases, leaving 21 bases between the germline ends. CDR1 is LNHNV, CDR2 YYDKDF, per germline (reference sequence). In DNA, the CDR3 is TGTGCCACCAGCAGAGATCAAGAGGTGGGATACCTCCTCAATGAGCAGTTCTTC. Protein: CATSRDQEVGYLLNEQFF. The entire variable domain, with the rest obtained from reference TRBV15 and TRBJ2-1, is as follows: DAMVIQNPRYQVTQFGKPVTLSCSQTLNHNVMYWYQQKSSQAPKLLFHYYDKDFNNEADTPDNFQSRRPNTSFCFLDIRSPGLGDTAMYLCATSRDQEVGYLLNEQFFGPGTRLTVL.

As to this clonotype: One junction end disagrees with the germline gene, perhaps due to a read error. CDR3 nucleotide sequence: TGTGCCAGCAGCGACAGTTCCCCGGGACTAATTGGCTTC. Protein sequence: CASSDSSPGLIGF. V and J are TRBV2 and TRBJ2-7; 7 positions agree with TRBD2. Per the germline V gene, CDR1 is SNHLY and CDR2 is FYNNEI. The CDR3 is 13 residues long.

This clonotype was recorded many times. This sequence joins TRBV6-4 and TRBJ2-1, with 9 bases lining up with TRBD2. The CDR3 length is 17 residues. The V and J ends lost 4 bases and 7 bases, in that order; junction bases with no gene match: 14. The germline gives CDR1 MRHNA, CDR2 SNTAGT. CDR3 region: CASSGPIGTSLSNEQFF. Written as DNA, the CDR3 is TGTGCCAGCAGTGGCCCTATCGGGACTAGCTTAAGTAATGAGCAGTTCTTC.

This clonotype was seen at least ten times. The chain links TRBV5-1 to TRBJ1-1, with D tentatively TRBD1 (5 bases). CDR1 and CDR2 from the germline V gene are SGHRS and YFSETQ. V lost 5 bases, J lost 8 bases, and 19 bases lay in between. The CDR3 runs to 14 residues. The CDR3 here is CASRLTEVRGEAFF. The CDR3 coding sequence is TGCGCCAGCAGGTTGACAGAGGTACGGGGGGAAGCTTTCTTT. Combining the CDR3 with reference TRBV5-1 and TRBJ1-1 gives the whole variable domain KAGVTQTPRYLIKTRGQQVTLSCSPISGHRSVSWYQQTPGQGLQFLFEYFSETQRNKGNFPGRFSGRQFSNSRSEMNVSTLELGDSALYLCASRLTEVRGEAFFGQGTRLTVV.

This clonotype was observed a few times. CDR3 sequence: CASSLGLAGLTHPQETQYF. The CDR3 bases are TGCGCCAGCAGCTTGGGCCTAGCGGGACTAACTCACCCCCAAGAGACCCAGTACTTC. The V gene is TRBV5-1, the J gene TRBJ2-5; 9 bases align to TRBD2. The CDR3 is 19 residues long. Looked up from germline, CDR1 is SGHRS and CDR2 is YFSETQ. V trimming: 0 bases; J trimming: 1 base; junction bases outside the gene matches: 13.

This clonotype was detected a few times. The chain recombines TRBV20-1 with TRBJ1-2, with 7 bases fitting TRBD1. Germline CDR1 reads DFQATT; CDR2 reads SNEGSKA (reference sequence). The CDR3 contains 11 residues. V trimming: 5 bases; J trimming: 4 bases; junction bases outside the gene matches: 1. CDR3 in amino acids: CSADRVYGYTF. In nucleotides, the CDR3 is TGCAGTGCTGACAGGGTCTATGGCTACACCTTC.

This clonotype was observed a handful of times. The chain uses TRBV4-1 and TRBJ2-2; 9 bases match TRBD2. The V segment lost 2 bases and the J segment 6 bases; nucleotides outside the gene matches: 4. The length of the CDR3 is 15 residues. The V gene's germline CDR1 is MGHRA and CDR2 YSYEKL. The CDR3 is CASSQWASGAGELFF. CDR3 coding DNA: TGCGCCAGCAGCCAATGGGCTAGCGGGGCCGGGGAGCTGTTTTTT.

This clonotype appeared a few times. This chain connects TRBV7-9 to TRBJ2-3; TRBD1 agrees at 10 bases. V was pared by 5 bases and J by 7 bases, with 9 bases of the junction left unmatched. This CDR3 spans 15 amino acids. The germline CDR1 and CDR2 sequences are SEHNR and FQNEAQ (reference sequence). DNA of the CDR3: TGTGCCAGCAGCCTCGGGACAGGGGACGGTTATACGCAGTATTTT. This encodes CASSLGTGDGYTQYF.

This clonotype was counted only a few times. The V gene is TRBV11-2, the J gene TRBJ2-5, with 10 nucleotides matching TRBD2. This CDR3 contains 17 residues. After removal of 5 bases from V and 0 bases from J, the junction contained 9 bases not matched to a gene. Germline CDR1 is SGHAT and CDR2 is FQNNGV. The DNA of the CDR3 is TGTGCCAGCAGCCCTGGACTAGCGGTATCGTACCAAGAGACCCAGTACTTC. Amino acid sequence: CASSPGLAVSYQETQYF. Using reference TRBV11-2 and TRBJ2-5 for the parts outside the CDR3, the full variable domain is EAGVAQSPRYKIIEKRQSVAFWCNPISGHATLYWYQQILGQGPKLLIQFQNNGVVDDSQLPKDRFSAERLKGVDSTLKIQPAKLEDSAVYLCASSPGLAVSYQETQYFGPGTRLLVL.

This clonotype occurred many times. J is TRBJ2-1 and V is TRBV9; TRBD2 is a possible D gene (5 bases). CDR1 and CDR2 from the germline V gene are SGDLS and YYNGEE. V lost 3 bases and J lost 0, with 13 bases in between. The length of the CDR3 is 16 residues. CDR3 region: CASSALDFSSYNEQFF. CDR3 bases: TGTGCCAGCAGCGCATTGGACTTTAGCTCCTACAATGAGCAGTTCTTC.

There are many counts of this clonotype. The CDR3 DNA reads as TGTGCCAGCAGCTTACGGGGTGGGGCCACAGATACGCAGTATTTT. Translating it yields CASSLRGGATDTQYF. The chain couples TRBV7-7 to TRBJ2-3, with D possibly being TRBD1 or TRBD2 (5 bases each). The CDR3 length is 15 residues. V lost 2 bases to trimming and J lost 2 bases, with 11 bases between them. Germline V gives CDR1 SSHAT, CDR2 FNYEAQ (reference sequence).

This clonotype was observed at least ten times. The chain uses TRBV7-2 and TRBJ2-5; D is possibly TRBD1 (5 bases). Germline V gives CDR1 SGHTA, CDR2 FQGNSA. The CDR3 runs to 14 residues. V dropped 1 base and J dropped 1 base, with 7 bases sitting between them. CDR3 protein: CASSLEGIQETQYF. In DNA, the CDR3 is TGTGCCAGCAGCTTAGAGGGGATCCAAGAGACCCAGTACTTC. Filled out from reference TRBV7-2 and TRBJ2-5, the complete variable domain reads GAGVSQSPSNKVTEKGKDVELRCDPISGHTALYWYRQSLGQGLEFLIYFQGNSAPDKSGLPSDRFSAERTGGSVSTLTIQRTQQEDSAVYLCASSLEGIQETQYFGPGTRLLVL.

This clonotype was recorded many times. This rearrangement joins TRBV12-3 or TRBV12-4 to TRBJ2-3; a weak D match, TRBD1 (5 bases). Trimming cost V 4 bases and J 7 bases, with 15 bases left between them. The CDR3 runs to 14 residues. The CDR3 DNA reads TGTGCCAGCAGTTCGTGGGGCAGCGATTATACGCAGTATTTT. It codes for CASSSWGSDYTQYF.

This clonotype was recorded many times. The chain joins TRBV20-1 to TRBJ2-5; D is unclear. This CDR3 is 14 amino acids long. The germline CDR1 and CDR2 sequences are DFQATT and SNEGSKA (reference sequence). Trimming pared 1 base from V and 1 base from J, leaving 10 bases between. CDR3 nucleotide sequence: TGCAGTGCTAGAGGTACAGCGTTCCAAGAGACCCAGTACTTC. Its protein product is CSARGTAFQETQYF.

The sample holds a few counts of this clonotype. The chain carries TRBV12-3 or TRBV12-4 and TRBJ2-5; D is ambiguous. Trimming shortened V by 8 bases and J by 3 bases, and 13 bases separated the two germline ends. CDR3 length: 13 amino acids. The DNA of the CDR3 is TGTGCCAGCCAGCTCCGACCCAAAGAGACCCAGTACTTC. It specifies CASQLRPKETQYF.

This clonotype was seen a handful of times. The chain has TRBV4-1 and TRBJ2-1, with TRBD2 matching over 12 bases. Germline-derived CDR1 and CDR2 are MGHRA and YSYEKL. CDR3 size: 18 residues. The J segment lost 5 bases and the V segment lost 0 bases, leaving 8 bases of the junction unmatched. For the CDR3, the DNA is TGCGCCAGCAGCCAAGATATGGGGCTAGCGGGGGGGGACAATGAGCAGTTCTTC. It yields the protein CASSQDMGLAGGDNEQFF.

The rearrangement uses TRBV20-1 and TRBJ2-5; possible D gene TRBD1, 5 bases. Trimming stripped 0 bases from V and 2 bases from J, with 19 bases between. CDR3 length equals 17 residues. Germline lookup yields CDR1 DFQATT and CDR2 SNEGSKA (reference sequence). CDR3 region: CSAREFRTSSAQETQYF. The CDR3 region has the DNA TGCAGTGCTAGAGAATTCCGGACATCATCAGCGCAAGAGACCCAGTACTTC.

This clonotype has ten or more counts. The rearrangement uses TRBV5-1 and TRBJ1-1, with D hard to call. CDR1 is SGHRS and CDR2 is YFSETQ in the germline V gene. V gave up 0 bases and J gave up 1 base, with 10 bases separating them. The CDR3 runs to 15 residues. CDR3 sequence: CASSLDLGANTEAFF. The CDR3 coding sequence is TGCGCCAGCAGCTTGGATTTGGGAGCGAACACTGAAGCTTTCTTT.

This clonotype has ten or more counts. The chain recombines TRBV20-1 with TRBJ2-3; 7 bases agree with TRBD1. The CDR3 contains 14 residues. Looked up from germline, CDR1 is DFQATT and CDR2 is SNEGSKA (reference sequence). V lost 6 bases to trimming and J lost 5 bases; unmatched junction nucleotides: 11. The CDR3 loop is CSARRGGFGDTQYF. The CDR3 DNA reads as TGCAGTGCCCGGCGAGGGGGCTTTGGAGATACGCAGTATTTT.